The 14 T cell receptor beta chains reported below all come from one sample, sequenced in a study of blood T cell repertoires in COVID-19. The assay was immunoSEQ multiplex PCR, and TCRdb's table has in-frame clones only and misses some. The sample lists about 360,000 clones; approximately 89% were seen once. The sequenced sample was PBMCs or T cells enriched from blood (not recorded which). The source of these receptors is a man aged 35-49 years in a cohort exposed to, infected with or recovered from COVID-19 (not recorded which).

The chain links TRBV4-2 to TRBJ2-1, with 7 nucleotides matching TRBD2. The CDR3 runs to 15 residues. V trimming: 0 bases; J trimming: 3 bases; junction bases outside the gene matches: 2. Germline V gene lookup returns CDR1 LGHNA and CDR2 YNFKEQ. The CDR3 region has the DNA TGTGCCAGCAGCCAAGATTGGACTAGCTACAATGAGCAGTTCTTC. It specifies CASSQDWTSYNEQFF.

There are a few counts of this clone. The chain uses TRBV19 and TRBJ2-7, with 7 nucleotides matching TRBD1. The CDR3 is made up of 13 amino acids. Trimming removed 4 bases from V and 3 bases from J; junction bases left unmatched: 3. CDR1 LNHDA and CDR2 SQIVND come from the germline V gene (reference sequence). CDR3 sequence: CASSSWDSYEQYF. The CDR3, as DNA: TGTGCCAGTAGTAGCTGGGACAGCTACGAGCAGTACTTC.

The chain recombines TRBV9 with TRBJ1-1; 10 bases are a match to TRBD1. Trimming at V came to 6 bases and at J to 2 bases, leaving 4 bases not matched to a gene. The CDR3 consists of 14 residues. Germline V gene data show CDR1 as SGDLS and CDR2 as YYNGEE. CDR3 protein: CASKGTGANTEAFF. The CDR3 coding sequence is TGTGCCAGCAAAGGGACAGGGGCTAACACTGAAGCTTTCTTT.

J is TRBJ2-7 and V is TRBV6-5, with a possible D match to TRBD2 (6 bases). The CDR3 is 13 amino acids. Germline CDR1 MNHEY, CDR2 SVGAGI. V lost 9 bases and J 2 bases, leaving 14 bases between the germline ends. In DNA form, the CDR3 reads TGTGCCAGTCGACTAGTTTTCCCCTACGAGCAGTACTTC. As protein: CASRLVFPYEQYF.

The chain has TRBV5-4 and TRBJ2-1; no clear D gene. The CDR3 covers 15 residues. The V gene's germline CDR1 is SGHNT and CDR2 YYREEE (reference sequence). Trimming stripped 6 bases from V and 0 bases from J, with 13 bases between. CDR3: CASTLSRSSYNEQFF. CDR3 sequence (DNA): TGTGCCAGCACCCTCTCGCGTAGCTCCTACAATGAGCAGTTCTTC.

The chain joins TRBV15 to TRBJ1-2; TRBD1 is a possible D gene (6 bases). The germline CDR1 and CDR2 sequences are LNHNV and YYDKDF (reference sequence). V was trimmed by 5 bases and J by 1 base, leaving 17 bases between them. CDR3 length: 16 amino acids. The CDR3 sequence: CATSLTLADSNYGYTF. The CDR3 coding sequence is TGTGCCACCAGCCTCACTTTGGCGGACAGTAACTATGGCTACACCTTC.

CDR3 sequence: CASRPDRDSGNTIYF. In DNA, the CDR3 is TGTGCCAGCAGACCCGACAGAGACTCTGGAAACACCATATATTTT. The chain has TRBV2 and TRBJ1-3; D possibly corresponds to TRBD1 (5 bases). The V gene lost 6 bases and the J gene lost 0 bases, with 12 bases spanning the gap. The CDR3 totals 15 residues. Per germline, CDR1 SNHLY and CDR2 FYNNEI.

V is TRBV4-1 and J is TRBJ2-1, with D perhaps TRBD2 (7 bases). CDR3 length: 16 residues. From germline, CDR1 is MGHRA and CDR2 YSYEKL. Trimming removed 0 bases from V and 7 bases from J, with 16 bases in between. The CDR3 sequence is CASSQDSGVGGNEQFF. The CDR3 DNA reads as TGCGCCAGCAGCCAAGATTCAGGGGTCGGGGGGAATGAGCAGTTCTTC.

CDR3 nucleotide sequence: TGTGCCAGTAGTATAAGCCCCCTCCAACTCTCTGGGGCCAACGTCCTGACTTTC. Its translation is CASSISPLQLSGANVLTF. The chain has TRBV19 and TRBJ2-6; D remains unclear. CDR3 size: 18 residues. Germline CDR1 LNHDA, CDR2 SQIVND (reference sequence). Trimming shortened V by 2 bases and J by 0 bases, and 14 bases separated the two germline ends.

V is TRBV7-9 and J is TRBJ2-1; TRBD2 agrees at 10 bases. The CDR3 has 15 amino acids. J gave up 5 bases and V 3 bases, and 4 bases lay outside the gene matches. CDR1 is SEHNR, CDR2 FQNEAQ, per germline (reference sequence). The CDR3 coding sequence is TGTGCCAGCAGCTTTCTAGCGGGAGCGCACAATGAGCAGTTCTTC. As protein: CASSFLAGAHNEQFF.

The genes are TRBV21-1 and TRBJ2-1; the table gives TRBD2 as D, unverified against the DNA. TRBV21-1 is annotated as a pseudogene. CDR3 size: 15 residues. The CDR3 sequence is CASSTAGSLVNEQFF. Written as DNA, the CDR3 is TGTGCCAGCAGCACAGCCGGGTCTCTCGTCAATGAGCAGTTCTTC.

The rearrangement links TRBV19 to TRBJ1-3; D is undetermined. V was clipped by 3 bases and J by 0 bases, with 6 bases between them. Germline-derived CDR1 and CDR2 are LNHDA and SQIVND (reference sequence). This CDR3 has 14 residues. The CDR3 spells CASSITSSGNTIYF. The CDR3 nucleotides are TGTGCCAGTAGTATTACCAGCTCTGGAAACACCATATATTTT.

The chain is built from TRBV28 and TRBJ1-4; possibly TRBD1 for D (6 bases). The CDR3 length is 18 residues. Looked up from germline, CDR1 is MDHEN and CDR2 is SYDVKM. V was pared by 4 bases and J by 7 bases, with 25 bases between. DNA for the CDR3: TGTGCCAGCAGTTCGTCGGCCAGGGGCACGGGTTTGGGTGAAAAACTGTTTTTT. It specifies CASSSSARGTGLGEKLFF.

The chain couples TRBV18 to TRBJ1-3; 7 bases match TRBD1. V lost 3 bases, J lost 0 bases, and 17 bases stayed unmatched. The CDR3 spans 20 residues. CDR1 and CDR2 from the germline V gene are KGHSH and LQKENI. The CDR3 spells CASSPRSGTDRHSSGNTIYF. The CDR3, as DNA: TGTGCCAGCTCACCTAGATCCGGGACAGACAGACATAGCTCTGGAAACACCATATATTTT.